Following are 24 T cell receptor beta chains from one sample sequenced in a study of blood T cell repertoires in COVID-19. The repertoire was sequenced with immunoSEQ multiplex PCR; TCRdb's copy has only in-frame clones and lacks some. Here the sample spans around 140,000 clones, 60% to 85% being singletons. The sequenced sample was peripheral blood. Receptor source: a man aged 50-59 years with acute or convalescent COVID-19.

The CDR3: CASSLHRLAGIYNEQFF. The CDR3 DNA is TGTGCCAGCAGTTTACACCGTCTAGCGGGGATTTACAATGAGCAGTTCTTC. The rearrangement joins TRBV27 to TRBJ2-1, with 9 bases identical to TRBD2. CDR1 is MNHEY and CDR2 is SMNVEV in the germline V gene (reference sequence). The CDR3 runs to 17 residues. V shed 2 bases and J 4 bases; nucleotides not matched to a gene: 9.

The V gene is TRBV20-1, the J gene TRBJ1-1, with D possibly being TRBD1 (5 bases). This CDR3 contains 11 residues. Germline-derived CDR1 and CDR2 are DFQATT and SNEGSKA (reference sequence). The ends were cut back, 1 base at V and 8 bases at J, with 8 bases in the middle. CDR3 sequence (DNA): TGCAGTGCTAGAGGGAACAGGGAAGCTTTCTTT. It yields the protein CSARGNREAFF.

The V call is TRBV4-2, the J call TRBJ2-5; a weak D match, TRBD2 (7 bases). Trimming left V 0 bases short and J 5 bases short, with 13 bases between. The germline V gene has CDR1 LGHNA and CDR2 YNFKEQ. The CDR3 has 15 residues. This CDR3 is CASSQDFGGRETQYF. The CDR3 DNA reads TGTGCCAGCAGCCAAGATTTCGGGGGGCGGGAGACCCAGTACTTC.

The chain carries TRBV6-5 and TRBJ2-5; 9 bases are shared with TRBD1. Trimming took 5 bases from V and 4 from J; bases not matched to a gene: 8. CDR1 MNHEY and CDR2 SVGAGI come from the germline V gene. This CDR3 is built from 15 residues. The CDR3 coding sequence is TGTGCCAGCAGTAGCGGGACAGGGCGAGGAGAGACCCAGTACTTC. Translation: CASSSGTGRGETQYF.

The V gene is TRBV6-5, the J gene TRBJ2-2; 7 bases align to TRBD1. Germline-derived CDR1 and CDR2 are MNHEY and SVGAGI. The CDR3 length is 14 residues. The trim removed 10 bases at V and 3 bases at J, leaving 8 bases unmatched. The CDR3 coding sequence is TGTGCCACTTCGGACAGGCCCCACACCGGGGAGCTGTTTTTT. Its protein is CATSDRPHTGELFF.

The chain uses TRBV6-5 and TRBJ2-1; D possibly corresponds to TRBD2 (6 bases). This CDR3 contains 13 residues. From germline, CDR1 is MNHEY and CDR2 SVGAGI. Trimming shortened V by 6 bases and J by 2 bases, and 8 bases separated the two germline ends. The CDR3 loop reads CASRERAYNEQFF. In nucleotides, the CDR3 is TGTGCCAGCAGGGAGCGGGCCTACAATGAGCAGTTCTTC.

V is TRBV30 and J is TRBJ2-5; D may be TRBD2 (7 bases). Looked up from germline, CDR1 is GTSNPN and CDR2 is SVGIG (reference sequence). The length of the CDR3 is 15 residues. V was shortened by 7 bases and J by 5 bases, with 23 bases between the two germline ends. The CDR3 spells CASGRGRGAVETQYF. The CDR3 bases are TGTGCCTCGGGACGGGGACGGGGGGCGGTGGAGACCCAGTACTTC.

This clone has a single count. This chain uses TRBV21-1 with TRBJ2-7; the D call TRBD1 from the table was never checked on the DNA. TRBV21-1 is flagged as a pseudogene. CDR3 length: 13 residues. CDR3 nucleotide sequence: TGTGCCAGCAGCAAGGACAGCTCCTACGAGCAGTACGTC. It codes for CASSKDSSYEQYV.

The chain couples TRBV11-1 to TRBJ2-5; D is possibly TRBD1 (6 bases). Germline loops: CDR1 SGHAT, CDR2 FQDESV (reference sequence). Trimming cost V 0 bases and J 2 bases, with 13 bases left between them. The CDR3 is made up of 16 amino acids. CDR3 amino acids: CASSLAHLGGQETQYF. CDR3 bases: TGTGCCAGCAGCTTAGCCCACCTAGGGGGTCAAGAGACCCAGTACTTC.

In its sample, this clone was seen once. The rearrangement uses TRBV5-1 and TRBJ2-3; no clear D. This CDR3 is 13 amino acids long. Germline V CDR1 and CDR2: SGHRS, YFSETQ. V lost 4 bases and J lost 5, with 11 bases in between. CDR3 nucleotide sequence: TGCGCCAGCAGCGCCGTAGTTGGAGATACGCAGTATTTT. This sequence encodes CASSAVVGDTQYF.

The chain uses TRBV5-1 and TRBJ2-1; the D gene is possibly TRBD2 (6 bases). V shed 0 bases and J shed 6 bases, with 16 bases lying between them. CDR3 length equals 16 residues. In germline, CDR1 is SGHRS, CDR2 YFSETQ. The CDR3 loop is CASSLAGGPEGNEQFF. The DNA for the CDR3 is TGCGCCAGCAGCTTGGCCGGGGGTCCTGAGGGCAATGAGCAGTTCTTC.

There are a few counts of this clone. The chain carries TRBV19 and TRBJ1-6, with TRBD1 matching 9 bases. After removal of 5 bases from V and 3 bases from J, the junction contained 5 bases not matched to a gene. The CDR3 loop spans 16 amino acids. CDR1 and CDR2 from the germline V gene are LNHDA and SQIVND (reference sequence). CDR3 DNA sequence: TGTGCCAGTAGTCCGGGACAGGGAGGCTATAATTCACCCCTCCACTTT. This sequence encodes CASSPGQGGYNSPLHF.

CDR3 amino acids: CASSQDRLETQYF. The CDR3 DNA reads TGTGCCAGCAGCCAAGACCGACTGGAGACCCAGTACTTC. This chain links TRBV3-1 (or the pseudogene TRBV3-2) with TRBJ2-5; D call uncertain. The CDR3 length is 13 residues. The V gene's germline CDR1 is LGHDT and CDR2 YNNKEL (reference sequence). V gave up 0 bases and J gave up 5 bases, with 7 bases separating them.

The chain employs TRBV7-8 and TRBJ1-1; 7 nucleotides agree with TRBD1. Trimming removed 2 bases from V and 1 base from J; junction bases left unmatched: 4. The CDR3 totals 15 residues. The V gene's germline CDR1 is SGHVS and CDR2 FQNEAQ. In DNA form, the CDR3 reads TGTGCCAGCAGCTTACAGGGGGTTCAGAACACTGAAGCTTTCTTT. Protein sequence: CASSLQGVQNTEAFF.

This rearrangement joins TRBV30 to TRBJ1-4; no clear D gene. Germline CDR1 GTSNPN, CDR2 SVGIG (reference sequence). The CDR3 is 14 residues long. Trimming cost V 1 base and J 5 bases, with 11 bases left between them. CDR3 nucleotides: TGTGCCTGGAGTGAATCTAGGATGAATGAAAAACTGTTTTTT. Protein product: CAWSESRMNEKLFF.

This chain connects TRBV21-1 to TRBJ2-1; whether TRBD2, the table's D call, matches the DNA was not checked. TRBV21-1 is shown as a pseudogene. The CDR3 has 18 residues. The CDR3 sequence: CASSKGPGDSWYWNEQFF. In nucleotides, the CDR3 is TGTGCCAGCAGCAAGGGACCTGGGGACTCTTGGTATTGGAATGAGCAGTTCTTC.

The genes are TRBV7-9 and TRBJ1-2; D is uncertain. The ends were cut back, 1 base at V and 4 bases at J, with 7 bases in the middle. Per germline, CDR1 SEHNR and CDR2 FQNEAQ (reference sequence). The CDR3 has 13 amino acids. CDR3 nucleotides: TGTGCCAGCAGCTTAGGGGCAACCTATGGCTACACCTTC. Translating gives CASSLGATYGYTF.

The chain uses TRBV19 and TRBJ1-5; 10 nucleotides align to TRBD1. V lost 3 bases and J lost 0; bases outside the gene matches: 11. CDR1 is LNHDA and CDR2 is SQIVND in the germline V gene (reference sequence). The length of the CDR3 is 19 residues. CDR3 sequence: CASSMARTGGFSSNQPQHF. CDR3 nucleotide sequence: TGTGCCAGTAGTATGGCAAGGACAGGGGGATTTAGTAGCAATCAGCCCCAGCATTTT. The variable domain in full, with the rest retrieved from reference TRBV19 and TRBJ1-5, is DGGITQSPKYLFRKEGQNVTLSCEQNLNHDAMYWYRQDPGQGLRLIYYSQIVNDFQKGDIAEGYSVSREKKESFPLTVTSAQKNPTAFYLCASSMARTGGFSSNQPQHFGDGTRLSIL.

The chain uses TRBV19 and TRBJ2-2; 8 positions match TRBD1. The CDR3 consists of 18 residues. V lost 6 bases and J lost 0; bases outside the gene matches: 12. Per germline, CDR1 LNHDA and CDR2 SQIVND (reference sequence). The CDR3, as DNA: TGTGCCAGTAGCTGGGTCAGGGGGCCGGACCCGAACACCGGGGAGCTGTTTTTT. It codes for CASSWVRGPDPNTGELFF.

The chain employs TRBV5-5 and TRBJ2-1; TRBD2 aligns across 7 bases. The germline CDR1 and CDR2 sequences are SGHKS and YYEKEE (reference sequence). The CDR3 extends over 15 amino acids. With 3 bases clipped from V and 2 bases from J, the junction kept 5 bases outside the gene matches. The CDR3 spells CASSYGGGTYNEQFF. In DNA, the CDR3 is TGTGCCAGCAGCTACGGGGGAGGGACCTACAATGAGCAGTTCTTC. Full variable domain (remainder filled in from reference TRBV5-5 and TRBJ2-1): DAGVTQSPTHLIKTRGQQVTLRCSPISGHKSVSWYQQVLGQGPQFIFQYYEKEERGRGNFPDRFSARQFPNYSSELNVNALLLGDSALYLCASSYGGGTYNEQFFGPGTRLTVL.

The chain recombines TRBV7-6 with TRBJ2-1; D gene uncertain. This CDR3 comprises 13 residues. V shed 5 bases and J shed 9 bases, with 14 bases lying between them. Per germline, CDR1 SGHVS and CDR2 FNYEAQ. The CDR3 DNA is TGTGCCAGCAGCCGCGGCCTGGCCGGTGAGCAGTTCTTC. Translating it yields CASSRGLAGEQFF.

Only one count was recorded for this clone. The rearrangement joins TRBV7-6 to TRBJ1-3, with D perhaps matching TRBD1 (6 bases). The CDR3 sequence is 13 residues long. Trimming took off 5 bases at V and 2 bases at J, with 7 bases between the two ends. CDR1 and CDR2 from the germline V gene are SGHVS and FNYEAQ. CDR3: CASSPGAGNTIYF. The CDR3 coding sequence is TGTGCCAGCAGCCCAGGGGCTGGAAACACCATATATTTT. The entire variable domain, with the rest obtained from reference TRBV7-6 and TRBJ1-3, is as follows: GAGVSQSPRYKVTKRGQDVALRCDPISGHVSLYWYRQALGQGPEFLTYFNYEAQQDKSGLPNDRFSAERPEGSISTLTIQRTEQRDSAMYRCASSPGAGNTIYFGEGSWLTVV.

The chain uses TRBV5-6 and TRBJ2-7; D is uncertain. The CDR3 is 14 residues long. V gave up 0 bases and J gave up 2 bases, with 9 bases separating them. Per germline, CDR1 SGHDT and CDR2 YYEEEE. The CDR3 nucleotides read TGTGCCAGCAGCTTGGGACATGGAACCTACGAGCAGTACGTC. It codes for CASSLGHGTYEQYV.

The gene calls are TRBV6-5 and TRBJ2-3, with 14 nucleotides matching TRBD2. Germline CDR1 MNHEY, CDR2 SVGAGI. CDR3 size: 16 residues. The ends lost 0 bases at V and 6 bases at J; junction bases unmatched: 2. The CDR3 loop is CASSYSTSGGVDTQYF. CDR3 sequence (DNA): TGTGCCAGCAGTTACTCGACTAGCGGGGGGGTTGATACGCAGTATTTT.